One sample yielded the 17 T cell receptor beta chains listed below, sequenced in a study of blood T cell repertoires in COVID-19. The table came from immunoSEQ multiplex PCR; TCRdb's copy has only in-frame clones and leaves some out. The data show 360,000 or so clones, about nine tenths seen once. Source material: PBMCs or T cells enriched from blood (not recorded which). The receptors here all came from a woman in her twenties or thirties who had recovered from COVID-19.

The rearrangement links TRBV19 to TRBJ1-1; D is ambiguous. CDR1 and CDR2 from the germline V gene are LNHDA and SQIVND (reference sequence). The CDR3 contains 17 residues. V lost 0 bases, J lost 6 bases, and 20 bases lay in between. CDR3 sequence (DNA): TGTGCCAGTAGTATAGATCATAACAAACTGGAGGACGCTGAAGCTTTCTTT. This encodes CASSIDHNKLEDAEAFF.

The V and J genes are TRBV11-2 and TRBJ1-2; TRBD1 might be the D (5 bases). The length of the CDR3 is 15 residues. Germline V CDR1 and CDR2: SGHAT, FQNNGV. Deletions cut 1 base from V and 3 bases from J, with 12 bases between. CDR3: CASSLVGAWDYGYTF. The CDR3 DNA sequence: TGTGCCAGCAGCTTAGTAGGGGCCTGGGACTATGGCTACACCTTC.

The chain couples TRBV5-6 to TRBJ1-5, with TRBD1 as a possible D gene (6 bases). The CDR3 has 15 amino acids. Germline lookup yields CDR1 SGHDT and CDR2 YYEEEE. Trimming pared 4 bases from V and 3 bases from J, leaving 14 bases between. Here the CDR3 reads CASSARTVYNQPQHF. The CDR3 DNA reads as TGTGCCAGCAGCGCTAGGACAGTTTACAATCAGCCCCAGCATTTT.

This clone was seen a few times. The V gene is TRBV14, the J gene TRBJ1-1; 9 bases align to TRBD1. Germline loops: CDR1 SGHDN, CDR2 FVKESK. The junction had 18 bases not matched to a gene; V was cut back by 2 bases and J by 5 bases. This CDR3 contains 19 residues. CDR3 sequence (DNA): TGTGCCAGCAGCCAAAGTCTTCCAGGGCACAGGGGGCAATGGACTGAAGCTTTCTTT. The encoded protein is CASSQSLPGHRGQWTEAFF.

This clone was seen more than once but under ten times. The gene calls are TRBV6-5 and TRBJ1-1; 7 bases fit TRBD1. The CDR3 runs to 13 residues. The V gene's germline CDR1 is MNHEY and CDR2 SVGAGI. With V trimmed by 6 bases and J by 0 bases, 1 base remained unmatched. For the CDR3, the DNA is TGTGCCAGCAGGGGGACAGTGAACACTGAAGCTTTCTTT. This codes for CASRGTVNTEAFF.

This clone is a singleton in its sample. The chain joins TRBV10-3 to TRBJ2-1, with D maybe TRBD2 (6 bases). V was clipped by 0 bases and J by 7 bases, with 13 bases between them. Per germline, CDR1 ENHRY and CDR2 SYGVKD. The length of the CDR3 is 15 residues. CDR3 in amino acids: CAISESKTRGNEQFF. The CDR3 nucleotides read TGTGCCATCAGTGAGTCCAAGACTAGAGGTAATGAGCAGTTCTTC.

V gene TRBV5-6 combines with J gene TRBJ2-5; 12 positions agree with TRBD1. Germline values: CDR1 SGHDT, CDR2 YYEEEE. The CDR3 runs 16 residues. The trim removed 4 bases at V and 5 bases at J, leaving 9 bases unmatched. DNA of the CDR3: TGTGCCAGCAGCGCCGGGACAGGGGGCGTGGGGGAGACCCAGTACTTC. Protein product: CASSAGTGGVGETQYF.

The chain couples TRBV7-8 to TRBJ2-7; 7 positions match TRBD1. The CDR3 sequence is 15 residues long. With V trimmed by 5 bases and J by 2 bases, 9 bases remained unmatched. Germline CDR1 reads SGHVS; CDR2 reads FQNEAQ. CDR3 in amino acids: CASSPRGQVAYEQYF. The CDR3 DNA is TGTGCCAGCAGCCCCCGAGGACAGGTGGCCTACGAGCAGTACTTC. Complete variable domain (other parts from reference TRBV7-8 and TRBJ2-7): GAGVSQSPRYKVAKRGQDVALRCDPISGHVSLFWYQQALGQGPEFLTYFQNEAQLDKSGLPSDRFFAERPEGSVSTLKIQRTQQEDSAVYLCASSPRGQVAYEQYFGPGTRLTVT.

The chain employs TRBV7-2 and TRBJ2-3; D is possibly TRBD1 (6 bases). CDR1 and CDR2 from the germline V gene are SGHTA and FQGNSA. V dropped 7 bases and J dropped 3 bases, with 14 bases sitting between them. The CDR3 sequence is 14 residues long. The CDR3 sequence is CASTRTAITDTQYF. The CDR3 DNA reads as TGTGCCAGCACACGGACAGCAATTACAGATACGCAGTATTTT.

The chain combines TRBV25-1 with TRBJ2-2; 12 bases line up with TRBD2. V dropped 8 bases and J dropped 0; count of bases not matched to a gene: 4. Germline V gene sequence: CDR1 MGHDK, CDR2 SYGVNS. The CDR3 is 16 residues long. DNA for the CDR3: TGTGCCAGCTCCCGACTAGCGGGAGCGAACACCGGGGAGCTGTTTTTT. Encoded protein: CASSRLAGANTGELFF.

This CDR3 is CASSLSHEQYF. The CDR3, as DNA: TGTGCCAGCAGCTTGAGCCACGAGCAGTACTTC. The chain has TRBV5-6 and TRBJ2-7; D is unresolved. This CDR3 is built from 11 residues. Trimming cost V 1 base and J 5 bases, with 4 bases left between them. The germline CDR1 and CDR2 sequences are SGHDT and YYEEEE.

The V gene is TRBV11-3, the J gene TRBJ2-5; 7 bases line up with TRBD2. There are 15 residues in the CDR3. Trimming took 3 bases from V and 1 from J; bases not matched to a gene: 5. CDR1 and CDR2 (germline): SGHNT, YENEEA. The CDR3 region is CASSFRAGSQETQYF. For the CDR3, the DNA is TGTGCCAGCAGCTTTCGAGCGGGGAGCCAAGAGACCCAGTACTTC. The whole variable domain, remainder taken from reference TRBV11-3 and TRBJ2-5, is EAGVVQSPRYKIIEKKQPVAFWCNPISGHNTLYWYLQNLGQGPELLIRYENEEAVDDSQLPKDRFSAERLKGVDSTLKIQPAELGDSAVYLCASSFRAGSQETQYFGPGTRLLVL.

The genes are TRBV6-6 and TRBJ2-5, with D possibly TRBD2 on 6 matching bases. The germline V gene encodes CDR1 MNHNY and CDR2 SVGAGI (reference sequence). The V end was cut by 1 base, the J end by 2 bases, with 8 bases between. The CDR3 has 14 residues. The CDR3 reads CASSYWAGQETQYF. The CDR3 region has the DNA TGTGCCAGCAGTTACTGGGCGGGGCAAGAGACCCAGTACTTC.

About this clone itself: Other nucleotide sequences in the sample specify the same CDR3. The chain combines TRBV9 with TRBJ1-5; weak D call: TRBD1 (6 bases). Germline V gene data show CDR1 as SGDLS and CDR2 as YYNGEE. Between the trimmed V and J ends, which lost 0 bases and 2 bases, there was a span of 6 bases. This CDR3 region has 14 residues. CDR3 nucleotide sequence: TGTGCCAGCAGCGTAGGGACAGGCAATCAGCCCCAGCATTTT. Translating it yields CASSVGTGNQPQHF.

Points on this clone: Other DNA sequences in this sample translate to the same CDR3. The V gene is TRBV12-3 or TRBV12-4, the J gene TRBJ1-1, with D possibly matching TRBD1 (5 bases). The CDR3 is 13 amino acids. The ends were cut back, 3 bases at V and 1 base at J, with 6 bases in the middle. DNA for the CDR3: TGTGCCAGCAGTTTTCAGGGGAACACTGAAGCTTTCTTT. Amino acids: CASSFQGNTEAFF.

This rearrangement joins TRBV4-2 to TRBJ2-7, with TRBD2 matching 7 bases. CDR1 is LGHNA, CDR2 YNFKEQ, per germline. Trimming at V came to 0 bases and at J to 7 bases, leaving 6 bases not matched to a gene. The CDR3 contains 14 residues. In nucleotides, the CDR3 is TGTGCCAGCAGCCAAGATAGACTAGCTGGGGAGCAGTACTTC. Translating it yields CASSQDRLAGEQYF.

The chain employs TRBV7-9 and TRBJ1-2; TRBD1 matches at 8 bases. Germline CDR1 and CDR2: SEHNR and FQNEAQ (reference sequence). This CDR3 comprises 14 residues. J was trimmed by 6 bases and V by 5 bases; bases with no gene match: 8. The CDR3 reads CASSRLTGGDGYTF. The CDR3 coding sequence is TGTGCCAGCAGCCGACTTACAGGGGGGGATGGCTACACCTTC.